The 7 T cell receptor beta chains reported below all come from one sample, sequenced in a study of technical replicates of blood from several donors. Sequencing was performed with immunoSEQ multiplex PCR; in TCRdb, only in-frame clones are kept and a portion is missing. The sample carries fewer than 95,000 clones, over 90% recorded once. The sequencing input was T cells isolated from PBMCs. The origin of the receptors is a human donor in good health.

The CDR3 nucleotides are TGTGCCAGCTCACTCAAAACCCCTCGACTAGCGGGAGGTAATGAGCAGTTCTTC. Translated: CASSLKTPRLAGGNEQFF. This chain joins TRBV18 and TRBJ2-1, with 13 bases fitting TRBD2. The CDR3 is made up of 18 amino acids. With V trimmed by 4 bases and J by 7 bases, 13 bases remained unmatched. Germline CDR1 and CDR2: KGHSH and LQKENI. Full variable domain (rest looked up from reference TRBV18 and TRBJ2-1): NAGVMQNPRHLVRRRGQEARLRCSPMKGHSHVYWYRQLPEEGLKFMVYLQKENIIDESGMPKERFSAEFPKEGPSILRIQQVVRGDSAAYFCASSLKTPRLAGGNEQFFGPGTRLTVL.

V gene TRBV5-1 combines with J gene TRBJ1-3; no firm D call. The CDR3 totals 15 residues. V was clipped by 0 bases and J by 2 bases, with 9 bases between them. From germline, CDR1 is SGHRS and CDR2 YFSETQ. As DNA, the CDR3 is TGCGCCAGCAGCTTGGCGGGTTTAACTGGAAACACCATATATTTT. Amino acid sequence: CASSLAGLTGNTIYF.

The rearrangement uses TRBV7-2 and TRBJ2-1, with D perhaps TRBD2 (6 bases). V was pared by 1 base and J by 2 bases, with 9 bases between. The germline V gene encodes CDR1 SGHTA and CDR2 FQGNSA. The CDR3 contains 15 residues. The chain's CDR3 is CASSLGRGPYNEQFF. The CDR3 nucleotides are TGTGCCAGCAGCTTAGGGCGGGGCCCCTACAATGAGCAGTTCTTC.

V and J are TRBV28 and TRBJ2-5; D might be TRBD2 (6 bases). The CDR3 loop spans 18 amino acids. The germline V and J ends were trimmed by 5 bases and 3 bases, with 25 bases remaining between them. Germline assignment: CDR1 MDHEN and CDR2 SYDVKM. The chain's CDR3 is CASSLQPMIAPGEETQYF. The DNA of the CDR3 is TGTGCCAGCAGTCTACAGCCAATGATAGCGCCGGGGGAAGAGACCCAGTACTTC.

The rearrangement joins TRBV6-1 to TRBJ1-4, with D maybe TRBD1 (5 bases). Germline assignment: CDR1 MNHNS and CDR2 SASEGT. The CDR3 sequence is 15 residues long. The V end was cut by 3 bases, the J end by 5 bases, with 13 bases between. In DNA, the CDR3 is TGTGCCAGCAGTGATAGATGGGGCGCGAATGAAAAACTGTTTTTT. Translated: CASSDRWGANEKLFF.

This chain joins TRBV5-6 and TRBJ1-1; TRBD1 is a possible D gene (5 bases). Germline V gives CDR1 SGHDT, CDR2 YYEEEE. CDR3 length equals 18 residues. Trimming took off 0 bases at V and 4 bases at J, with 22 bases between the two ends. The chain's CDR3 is CASSLAVVGVDISTEAFF. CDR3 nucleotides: TGTGCCAGCAGCTTGGCCGTGGTAGGGGTAGATATTAGCACTGAAGCTTTCTTT.

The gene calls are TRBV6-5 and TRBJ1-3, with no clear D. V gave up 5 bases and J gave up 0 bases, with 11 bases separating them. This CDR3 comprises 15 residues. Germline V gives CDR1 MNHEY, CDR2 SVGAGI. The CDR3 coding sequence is TGTGCCAGCAGTACAAAGTGGCCCTCTGGAAACACCATATATTTT. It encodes CASSTKWPSGNTIYF.